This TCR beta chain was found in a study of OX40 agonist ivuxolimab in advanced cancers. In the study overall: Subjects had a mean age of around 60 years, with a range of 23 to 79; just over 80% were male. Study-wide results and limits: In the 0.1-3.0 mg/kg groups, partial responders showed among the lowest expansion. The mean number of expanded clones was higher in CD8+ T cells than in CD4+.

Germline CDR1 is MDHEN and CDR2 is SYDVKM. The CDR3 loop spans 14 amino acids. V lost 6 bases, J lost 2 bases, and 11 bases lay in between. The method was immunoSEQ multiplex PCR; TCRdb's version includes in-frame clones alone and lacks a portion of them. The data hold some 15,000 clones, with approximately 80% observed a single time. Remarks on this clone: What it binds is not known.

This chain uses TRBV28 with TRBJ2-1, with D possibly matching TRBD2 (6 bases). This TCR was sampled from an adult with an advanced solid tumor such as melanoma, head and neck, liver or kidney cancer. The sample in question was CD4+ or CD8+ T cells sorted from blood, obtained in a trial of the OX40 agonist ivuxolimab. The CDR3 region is CASRIRLAYNEQFF. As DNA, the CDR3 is TGTGCCAGCAGAATCAGACTAGCCTACAATGAGCAGTTCTTC.